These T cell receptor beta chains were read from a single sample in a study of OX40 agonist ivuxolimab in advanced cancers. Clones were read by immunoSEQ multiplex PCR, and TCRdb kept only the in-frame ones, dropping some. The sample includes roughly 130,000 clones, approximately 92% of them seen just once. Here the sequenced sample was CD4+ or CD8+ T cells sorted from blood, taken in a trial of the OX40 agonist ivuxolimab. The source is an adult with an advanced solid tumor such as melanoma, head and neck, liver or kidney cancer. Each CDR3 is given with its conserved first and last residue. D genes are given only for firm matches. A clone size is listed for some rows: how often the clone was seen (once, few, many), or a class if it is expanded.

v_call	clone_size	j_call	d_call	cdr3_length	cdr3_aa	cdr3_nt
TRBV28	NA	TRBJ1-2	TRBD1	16	CASSSQGTGANYGYTF	TGTGCCAGCAGTTCCCAAGGGACAGGAGCTAACTATGGCTACACCTTC
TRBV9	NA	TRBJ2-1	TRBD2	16	CASSVASGGIKNEQFF	TGTGCCAGCAGCGTAGCTAGCGGGGGTATCAAAAATGAGCAGTTCTTC
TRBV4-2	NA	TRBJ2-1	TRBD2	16	CASSQDSSGRDNEQFF	TGTGCCAGCAGCCAAGATTCTAGCGGGAGGGACAATGAGCAGTTCTTC
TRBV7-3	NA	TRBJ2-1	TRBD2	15	CASSFTSGRVNEQFF	TGTGCCAGCAGCTTCACTAGCGGGAGGGTCAATGAGCAGTTCTTC
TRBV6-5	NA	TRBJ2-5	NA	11	CASSSQETQYF	TGTGCCAGCAGTTCCCAAGAGACCCAGTACTTC
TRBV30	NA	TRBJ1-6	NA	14	CAWVFGSSNSPLHF	TGTGCCTGGGTTTTCGGCAGCTCTAATTCACCCCTCCACTTT
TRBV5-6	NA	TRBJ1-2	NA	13	CASSLQEYYGYTF	TGTGCCAGCAGCTTGCAGGAATACTATGGCTACACCTTC
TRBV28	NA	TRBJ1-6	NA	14	CASSLRQGNSPLHF	TGTGCCAGCAGTTTACGGCAGGGTAATTCACCCCTCCACTTT
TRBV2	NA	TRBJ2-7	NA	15	CASKGGPEPTYEQYF	TGTGCCAGCAAGGGGGGCCCAGAGCCCACCTACGAGCAGTACTTC
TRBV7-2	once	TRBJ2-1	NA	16	CASSGLTGGPYNEQFF	TGTGCCAGCAGCGGACTAACGGGGGGCCCCTACAATGAGCAGTTCTTC
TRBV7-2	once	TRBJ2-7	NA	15	CASSLGVTPGYEQYF	TGTGCCAGCAGCTTAGGGGTAACTCCGGGGTACGAGCAGTACTTC
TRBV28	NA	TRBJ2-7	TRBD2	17	CASRTSSGSSPFYEQYF	TGTGCCAGCAGGACGTCTAGCGGGTCTTCCCCCTTTTACGAGCAGTACTTC
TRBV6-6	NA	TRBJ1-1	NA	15	CASSYLTGARTEAFF	TGTGCCAGCAGTTACCTCACGGGGGCGAGGACTGAAGCTTTCTTT
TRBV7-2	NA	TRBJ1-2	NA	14	CASSPSQGNYGYTF	TGTGCCAGCAGCCCATCTCAGGGCAACTATGGCTACACCTTC
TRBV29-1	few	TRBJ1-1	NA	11	CSVLRGTEAFF	TGCAGCGTTCTTCGTGGTACTGAAGCTTTCTTT
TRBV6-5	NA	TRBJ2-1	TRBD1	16	CASSYSTGGIHNEQFF	TGTGCCAGCAGTTACTCGACAGGGGGTATCCACAATGAGCAGTTCTTC
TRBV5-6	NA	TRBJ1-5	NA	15	CASSLWGGLNQPQHF	TGTGCCAGCAGCTTGTGGGGCGGCCTCAATCAGCCCCAGCATTTT
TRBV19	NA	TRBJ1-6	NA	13	CASSIAQDSPLHF	TGTGCCAGTAGTATAGCCCAGGACTCACCCCTCCACTTT
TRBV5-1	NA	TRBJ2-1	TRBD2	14	CASSHLAAHNEQFF	TGCGCCAGCAGTCATCTAGCGGCCCACAATGAGCAGTTCTTC
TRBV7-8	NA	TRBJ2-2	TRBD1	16	CASSLDLGTGTGELFF	TGTGCCAGCAGCTTAGACTTAGGGACAGGCACCGGGGAGCTGTTTTTT
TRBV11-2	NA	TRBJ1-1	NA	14	CASSSTVGSTEAFF	TGTGCCAGCAGCTCCACGGTCGGGAGCACTGAAGCTTTCTTT
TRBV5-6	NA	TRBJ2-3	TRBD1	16	CASSPRQGVSTDTQYF	TGTGCCAGCAGCCCCAGACAGGGGGTGTCCACAGATACGCAGTATTTT
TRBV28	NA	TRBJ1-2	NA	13	CASNLRGDYGYTF	TGTGCCAGCAACCTCAGGGGCGACTATGGCTACACCTTC
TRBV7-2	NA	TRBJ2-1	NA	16	CASSSQPRARNNEQFF	TGTGCCAGCAGCTCTCAGCCTCGAGCCCGAAACAATGAGCAGTTCTTC
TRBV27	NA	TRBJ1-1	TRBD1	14	CASSSRTGIGEAFF	TGTGCCAGCAGTTCGCGGACAGGGATAGGCGAAGCTTTCTTT
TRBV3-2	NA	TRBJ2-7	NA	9	CASLMGMYF	TGTGCCAGTCTAATGGGCATGTACTTC
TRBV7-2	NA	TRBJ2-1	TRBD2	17	CASSLGIGGRAISEQFF	TGTGCCAGCAGCTTAGGGATTGGCGGGAGGGCCATTAGTGAGCAGTTCTTC
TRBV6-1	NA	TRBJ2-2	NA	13	CASSGDYTGELFF	TGTGCCAGCAGTGGGGACTACACCGGGGAGCTGTTTTTT
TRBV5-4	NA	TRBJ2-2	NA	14	CASSLQANTGELFF	TGTGCCAGCAGCTTGCAGGCGAACACCGGGGAGCTGTTTTTT
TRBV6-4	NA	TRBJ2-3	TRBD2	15	CASSDRAGGPDTQYF	TGTGCCAGCAGTGACAGGGCGGGAGGCCCAGATACGCAGTATTTT
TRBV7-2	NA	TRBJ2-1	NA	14	CASSLGGSPNEQFF	TGTGCCAGCAGCTTAGGAGGGAGTCCCAATGAGCAGTTCTTC
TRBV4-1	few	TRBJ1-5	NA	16	CASSQGYDSPNQPQHF	TGCGCCAGCAGCCAAGGATACGACAGTCCAAATCAGCCCCAGCATTTT
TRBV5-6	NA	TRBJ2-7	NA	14	CASSLRPPVYEQYF	TGTGCCAGCAGCTTGAGGCCGCCGGTTTACGAGCAGTACTTC
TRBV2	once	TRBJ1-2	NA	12	CASSESGWGYTF	TGTGCCAGCAGTGAAAGTGGGTGGGGCTACACCTTC
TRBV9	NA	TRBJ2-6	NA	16	CASSSRADSGANVLTF	TGTGCCAGCAGTTCACGGGCGGACTCTGGGGCCAACGTCCTGACTTTC
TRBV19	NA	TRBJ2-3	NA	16	CASSIAFGRAGDTQYF	TGTGCCAGTAGTATAGCATTTGGCAGGGCGGGAGATACGCAGTATTTT
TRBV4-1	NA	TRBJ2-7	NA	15	CASSQVSTGYNEQYF	TGCGCCAGCAGCCAAGTATCAACGGGATACAACGAGCAGTACTTC
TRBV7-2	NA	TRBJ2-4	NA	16	CASSFGYPEAKNIQYF	TGTGCCAGCAGCTTCGGCTACCCTGAAGCCAAAAACATTCAGTACTTC
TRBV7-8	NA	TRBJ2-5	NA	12	CASSLPAGTQYF	TGTGCCAGCAGCCTCCCTGCGGGGACCCAGTACTTC
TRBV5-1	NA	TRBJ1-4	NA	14	CASSLAGTKEKLFF	TGCGCCAGCAGCTTGGCCGGTACCAAAGAAAAACTGTTTTTT
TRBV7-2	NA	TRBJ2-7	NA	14	CASSLGGDRNEQYF	TGTGCCAGCAGCTTAGGGGGGGATCGTAACGAGCAGTACTTC
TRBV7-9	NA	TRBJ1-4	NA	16	CASSSYLTGADEKLFF	TGTGCCAGCAGCTCTTACCTGACTGGAGCCGATGAAAAACTGTTTTTT
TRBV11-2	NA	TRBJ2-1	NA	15	CASSPRFGGAQEQFF	TGTGCCAGCAGCCCCCGTTTTGGGGGGGCCCAGGAGCAGTTCTTC
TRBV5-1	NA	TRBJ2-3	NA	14	CASSLEGGPDTQYF	TGCGCCAGCAGCTTGGAAGGAGGGCCAGATACGCAGTATTTT
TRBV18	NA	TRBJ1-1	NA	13	CASSTASNTEAFF	TGTGCCAGCTCGACCGCTTCGAACACTGAAGCTTTCTTT
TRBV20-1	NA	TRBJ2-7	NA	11	CSVAGAGEQYF	TGCAGTGTGGCAGGGGCGGGCGAGCAGTACTTC
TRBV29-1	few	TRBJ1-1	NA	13	CSVGPGQITEAFF	TGCAGCGTTGGTCCAGGACAGATCACTGAAGCTTTCTTT
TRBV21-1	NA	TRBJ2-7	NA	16	CASIQINNPSGYEQYF	TGTGCCAGCATCCAAATCAACAACCCTAGCGGCTACGAGCAGTACTTC
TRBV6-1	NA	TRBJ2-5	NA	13	CASSGGHRETQYF	TGTGCCAGCAGTGGGGGGCACAGAGAGACCCAGTACTTC
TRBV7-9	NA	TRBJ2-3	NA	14	CASSFQVSTDTQYF	TGTGCCAGCAGCTTTCAGGTCTCCACAGATACGCAGTATTTT